The subject of this entry is one TCR beta chain. Its specificity is unknown. Produced via immunoSEQ multiplex PCR; TCRdb's table is partial and in-frame only. The repertoire includes 2 million to 2.5 million clones, approximately 96% of them detected once, and approximately 0.13% sits in the top ten. This sample was included in a study of shared clonotypes between healthy human individuals. General study points: Generation probabilities were higher for clonotypes shared across all four sorted-subset donors than for unshared ones.

Division of CD4+ cells produced a CD45RA+ naive subset and a CD45RA-negative memory subset. The CDR3 length is 13 residues. The germline CDR1 and CDR2 sequences are GTSNPN and SVGIG (reference sequence). Trimming took off 2 bases at V and 0 bases at J, with 8 bases between the two ends. The chain uses TRBV30 and TRBJ2-7; D unclear. The clonotype was recovered from a man younger than 35 in good health. Sequencing was done on a sample of naive CD4+ T cells sorted from blood. The subset is: CD45RA+ positively selected. For the CDR3, the DNA is TGTGCCTGGAGTAAACAGCTCTCCTACGAGCAGTACTTC. It encodes CAWSKQLSYEQYF. Supplemented by reference TRBV30 and TRBJ2-7, the full variable domain reads SQTIHQWPATLVQPVGSPLSLECTVEGTSNPNLYWYRQAAGRGLQLLFYSVGIGQISSEVPQNLSASRPQDRQFILSSKKLLLSDSGFYLCAWSKQLSYEQYFGPGTRLTVT.